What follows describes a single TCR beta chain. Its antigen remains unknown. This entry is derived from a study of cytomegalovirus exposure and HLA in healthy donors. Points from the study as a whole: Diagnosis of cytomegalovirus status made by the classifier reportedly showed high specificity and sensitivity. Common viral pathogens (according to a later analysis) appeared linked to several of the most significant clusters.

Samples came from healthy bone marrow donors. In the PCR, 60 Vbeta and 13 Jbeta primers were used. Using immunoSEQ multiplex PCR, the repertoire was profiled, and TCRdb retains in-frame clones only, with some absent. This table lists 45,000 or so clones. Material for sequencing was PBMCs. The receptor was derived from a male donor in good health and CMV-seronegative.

DNA for the CDR3: TGTGCCAGCACCCCGGGACTTAGCGGGAGGGCAGATACGCAGTATTTT. It translates to CASTPGLSGRADTQYF. This rearrangement joins TRBV7-9 to TRBJ2-3, with 11 bases matching TRBD2. V gave up 7 bases and J gave up 4 bases; unmatched junction bases: 10. The V gene's germline CDR1 is SEHNR and CDR2 FQNEAQ (reference sequence). The CDR3 spans 16 residues.